This T cell receptor beta chain was sequenced for a study of blood T cells in healthy people across ages (dated by TCRdb to between 2015 and 2016). As for the study more broadly: In model experiments, template switching captured about one uniquely barcoded TCR beta cDNA molecule for every two T cells. The study measured age-related changes in TCR beta repertoire diversity using deep sequencing normalized with unique cDNA molecular identifiers. Donors of different ages were randomly distributed across sequencing lanes to avoid experimental bias. The study analyzed two additional independent replicas of 1 million unique cDNA reads from the same blood draw for two donors, one aged 18 to 30 and one aged 80 or older. Donors were grouped into four age groups: young (average approximately 15 years), middle-aged (over 35), aged (around 60) and long-lived (around 80). Broad study findings and their caveats: Compared with the aged group, more naive CD4+ T cells, fewer expanded clones and increased TCR diversity were shown by the long-lived group, suggesting age selection. Since profiling was done on bulk unsorted PBMCs, naive and antigen-experienced compartments could not be conclusively compared. Estimates of total diversity from one million sequenced T cells were regarded as lower bounds and underestimates. Because donor CMV infection status was unknown, age-related changes in expanded clonotypes were potentially confounded. Observed TCR beta diversity per million T cells fell roughly linearly with age, and a significant reduction was already apparent by age roughly 41. A strong correlation was found between observed TCR beta diversity and the percentage of naive T cells measured by flow cytometry.

The V end loses 7 bases and the J end loses 2 bases, and a stretch of 15 bases separates them. Counted from cysteine to phenylalanine, this CDR3 has 15 amino acids. The read is trimmed to its CDR3 DNA, 45 bases read in frame from base 1. Taken from the germline V gene, the CDR1 and CDR2 loops are SNHLY and FYNNEI. Systemically healthy Caucasian individuals from Russia, 35 to 40 in total and aged about 6 to 95 years, were included as donors. Roughly 10 milliliters of peripheral blood were collected from each donor into EDTA-treated Vacutainer tubes. Ficoll-Paque density-gradient centrifugation was used to isolate PBMCs, with at least 7 million obtained per sample. Trizol reagent was used to extract total RNA from PBMCs, with at least 5 micrograms per sample. For every donor, flow cytometry on a PBMC aliquot measured the percentage of naive CD45RAhigh/CD27high T cells. The library was made by 5' RACE. Sequencing relied on an Illumina HiSeq 2500. A second PCR of about 7 to 12 cycles was run with a J-beta primer mix and a sample-barcoded 5' primer. A unique molecular identifier was introduced onto each TCR beta cDNA molecule by a template-switch 5' adaptor carrying 12 random nucleotides. At least 2.5 million CDR3-containing paired-end reads were obtained from each sample. The Mint cDNA synthesis kit, primed by a TRBC-specific oligonucleotide, was used to synthesize first-strand cDNA from all RNA. Following uracil-DNA glycosylase treatment, all cDNA underwent a first 18-cycle PCR with the universal primers M1SS and BC2_uni_R. The authors processed their data as follows. Normalization of each sample was performed by random selection of 1 million high-quality reads, each carrying a distinct molecular identifier. Reads sharing molecular identifiers were discarded rather than binned into consensus sequences. MiTCR, set to a Q25 quality threshold and the strictest error-elimination algorithm, was used for CDR3 identification, clonotype clustering and error correction. Lower-bound total TCR beta diversity was estimated with a nonparametric unseen species model using Euler transformation. TCRdb reran the public reads through fastp at Q25 and MiXCR, keeping productive beta chains. Each CDR3 protein gets just one entry, which takes the most common genes and DNA from the rows behind it. The authors' filters were not applied to this entry. The sample table holds 1.4 million to 1.5 million distinct CDR3 sequences, of which roughly 40% were seen once. The ten largest clones capture 7% to 9% of the sample.

A few counts support this clonotype. This receptor's antigen is unknown. No clone much larger than this one lies a single base away; base qualities are absent. The origin of this receptor is a woman aged 18-29 years in good health. The sequence links TRBV2 to TRBJ1-5; no D segment can be confidently identified. Sequenced material: blood. The DNA sequence is TGTGCCAGCACCCCTAGTTCGCGGGGCAATCAGCCCCAGCATTTT. Translation gives CASTPSSRGNQPQHF.